One sample yielded the 6 T cell receptor beta chains listed below, sequenced in a study of T cells in women clearing cervical HPV infection. Sequencing used immunoSEQ multiplex PCR; TCRdb keeps in-frame clones, though not all of them. Seen in this sample are tens of thousands of clones; the ten most common clones hold 0.95% to 1.5%. Sequencing was carried out using blood buffy coat. The receptors stem from a woman between 18 and 75 years old with a cervical HPV16 infection that either progressed to CIN3+ or cleared (not recorded which).

CDR3 DNA, as far as it was read: TGCAGTGCCCCCCGGCAGGCCTTTCAGCCC. It codes for CSAPRQAFQP. The full CDR3 reads CSAPRQAFQPQHF. The chain uses TRBV20-1 and TRBJ1-5; D remains unclear. Read data end 3 residues before the CDR3 end; the end is taken from the germline J gene. CDR1 DFQATT and CDR2 SNEGSKA come from the germline V gene (reference sequence). V dropped 6 bases and J dropped 6 bases, with 15 bases sitting between them. The CDR3 runs to 13 residues.

Points on this clone: The CDR3 end falls 3 residues outside the read, so it is completed with the germline J gene. The chain recombines TRBV4-1 with TRBJ2-5; 9 nucleotides agree with TRBD2. The CDR3 length is 15 residues. Germline V lookup: CDR1 MGHRA, CDR2 YSYEKL. V lost 3 bases and J lost 4; bases outside the gene matches: 6. The CDR3 here is CASSQGGGASETQYF. Partial CDR3 DNA: TGCGCCAGCAGCCAGGGCGGGGGGGCCTCAGAGACC.

Note on this clone: The sequence runs out 3 residues before the end of the CDR3; the remainder is reconstructed from the germline J gene. The chain links TRBV2 to TRBJ2-2; 9 bases agree with TRBD2. Germline V lookup: CDR1 SNHLY, CDR2 FYNNEI. Trimming took 6 bases from V and 5 from J; bases not matched to a gene: 7. There are 15 residues in the CDR3. The CDR3 bases that were read are TGTGCCAGCAGCCCGGCTAGCGGGGTTACCGGGGAG. It codes for CASSPASGVTGE. The CDR3 reads in full as CASSPASGVTGELFF. Together with reference TRBV2 and TRBJ2-2, the CDR3 gives the full variable domain: EPEVTQTPSHQVTQMGQEVILRCVPISNHLYFYWYRQILGQKVEFLVSFYNNEISEKSEIFDDQFSVERPDGSNFTLKIRSTKLEDSAMYFCASSPASGVTGELFFGEGSRLTVL.

Points on this clone: The read terminates 3 residues before the CDR3 end, so the remaining end is supplied by the germline J gene. V gene TRBV5-6 combines with J gene TRBJ1-2, with a weak D call TRBD1 (6 bases). CDR1 SGHDT and CDR2 YYEEEE come from the germline V gene. This CDR3 is 14 amino acids long. The V end was cut by 3 bases, the J end by 0 bases, with 9 bases between. The covered CDR3 bases are TGTGCCAGCAGCTGGGGGGGGCCTAACTATGGC. Translating gives CASSWGGPNYG. Given in full, the CDR3 is CASSWGGPNYGYTF.

Points on this clone: From the germline J gene comes the end of the CDR3, since the read stops 3 residues before it. V gene TRBV19 combines with J gene TRBJ1-2; D unresolved. The germline V gene encodes CDR1 LNHDA and CDR2 SQIVND (reference sequence). The CDR3 contains 11 residues. The DNA read from the CDR3 is TGTGCCAGTAGTATAGAGCGGGTC. Translated, it gives CASSIERV. Given in full, the CDR3 is CASSIERVYTF.

Of note for this clone: From the germline J gene comes the end of the CDR3, since the read stops 3 residues before it. The rearrangement links TRBV7-2 to TRBJ2-1; D unclear. Germline V gene lookup returns CDR1 SGHTA and CDR2 FQGNSA. CDR3 length: 13 residues. The germline V and J ends were trimmed by 4 bases and 9 bases, with 13 bases remaining between them. CDR3: CASSSMPGREQFF. The covered CDR3 bases are TGTGCCAGCAGCTCCATGCCGGGTCGTGAG.